This T cell receptor beta chain originates from a study of regulatory T cells in long-lasting Graves disease. Study results and caveats: Analysis covered peripheral blood alone, not thyroid tissue.

Germline V lookup: CDR1 MDHEN, CDR2 SYDVKM. The CDR3 is 14 residues long. As concerns this clonotype: Its antigen is not identified. A much larger clone is a single base away; this may be a read error.

Documented time point: persistent/refractory GD, antithyroid drugs over 5 years with positive TRAb. PBMC-extracted RNA yielded the TCR library. Combining iRepertoire HTBI primers with Arm-PCR of CDR3 regions, the authors built TCR beta libraries. TCRdb re-derived calls from the multiplex PCR reads in MiXCR, one entry per CDR3 protein. Of about 430,000 distinct CDR3 sequences in the sample, around 23% are singletons; the top ten hold approximately 15%. This sample comprised peripheral blood mononuclear cells (PBMCs), obtained when the disease was refractory, from a patient treated with antithyroid drugs. The sequence derives from a female donor with Graves disease. This chain uses TRBV28 with TRBJ2-7; D unresolved. CDR3 nucleotides: TGTGCCAACAGTCTCCTAAGCGCCTCCTACGAGCAGTACTTC. Translation: CANSLLSASYEQYF.